The next 21 T cell receptor beta chains were all read from a single sample in a study of blood T cell repertoires in COVID-19 (dated by TCRdb to between 2020 and 2021). Libraries were built with the immunoSEQ multiplex PCR assay. This immuneACCESS table, as held by TCRdb, lists in-frame sequences with V and J called but not all clones. Of the missing ones, under half trace to an unresolved V gene in checked studies; the others have no known cause. The sample table records 210,000 or so clones; around 91% of these occur just once. 0.5% to 0.75% of the sample lies in the top ten. Sequenced input: peripheral blood. The receptors shown here come from a man aged 45-65 years with acute or convalescent COVID-19.

This chain uses TRBV5-4 with TRBJ2-3, with 8 bases matching TRBD2. With 4 bases clipped from V and 1 base from J, the junction kept 8 bases outside the gene matches. The CDR3 covers 16 residues. From germline, CDR1 is SGHNT and CDR2 YYREEE (reference sequence). DNA of the CDR3: TGTGCCAGCAGCCCGGAATGGCGGGGGGGCACAGATACGCAGTATTTT. Its translation is CASSPEWRGGTDTQYF.

This clone has a handful of counts. The gene calls are TRBV5-1 and TRBJ1-5; a possible D gene is TRBD1 (5 bases). Germline V gives CDR1 SGHRS, CDR2 YFSETQ. The CDR3 sequence is 13 residues long. V lost 4 bases and J 6 bases, leaving 11 bases between the germline ends. The chain's CDR3 is CASSIGEGQPQHF. DNA of the CDR3: TGCGCCAGCAGCATAGGGGAGGGTCAGCCCCAGCATTTT.

The chain joins TRBV6-2 or TRBV6-3 to TRBJ2-7; 9 nucleotides agree with TRBD2. Per germline, CDR1 MNHEY and CDR2 SVGEGT. The V segment lost 0 bases and the J segment 2 bases; nucleotides outside the gene matches: 2. This CDR3 has 15 residues. The CDR3 nucleotides are TGTGCCAGCAGTTACTCGGCGGGAGGGCCCTACGAGCAGTACTTC. Residues: CASSYSAGGPYEQYF.

The rearrangement joins TRBV10-3 to TRBJ1-2; D gene ambiguous. The CDR3 extends over 13 amino acids. V lost 7 bases, J lost 5 bases, and 14 bases lay in between. Germline V lookup: CDR1 ENHRY, CDR2 SYGVKD. CDR3 region: CAIKALAEYGYTF. In DNA form, the CDR3 reads TGTGCCATCAAAGCCCTGGCGGAGTATGGCTACACCTTC.

The rearrangement joins TRBV23-1 to TRBJ1-5; the D is unclear. TRBV23-1 carries the ORF label, with uncertain function. V lost 5 bases and J 2 bases, leaving 13 bases between the germline ends. The CDR3 is 15 amino acids. The CDR3 DNA is TGCGCCAGCAGTAGAAGAGGGAATGGCAATCAGCCCCAGCATTTT. Its translation is CASSRRGNGNQPQHF.

Here the CDR3 DNA reads TGTGCCAGCTGGGGGCGCGATCAGCCCCAGCATTTT. Residues: CASWGRDQPQHF. The V call is TRBV28, the J call TRBJ1-5, with D perhaps matching TRBD1 (6 bases). The V gene lost 8 bases and the J gene lost 5 bases, with 10 bases spanning the gap. The CDR3 runs to 12 residues. Germline assignment: CDR1 MDHEN and CDR2 SYDVKM.

V gene TRBV15 combines with J gene TRBJ2-7; TRBD2 matches 7 bases. This CDR3 has 15 residues. After removal of 9 bases from V and 1 base from J, the junction contained 12 bases not matched to a gene. Germline lookup yields CDR1 LNHNV and CDR2 YYDKDF (reference sequence). The CDR3 region is CATDPAQGGSYEQYV. The CDR3 region has the DNA TGTGCCACAGACCCTGCCCAGGGAGGGTCCTACGAGCAGTACGTC.

This clone was seen only once. The chain combines TRBV2 with TRBJ1-4; possible D gene TRBD1, 6 bases. Germline V CDR1 and CDR2: SNHLY, FYNNEI. V was pared by 6 bases and J by 2 bases, with 10 bases between. The CDR3 consists of 14 residues. This CDR3 reads CASRQGWTNEKLFF. In DNA form, the CDR3 reads TGTGCCAGCAGGCAGGGGTGGACTAATGAAAAACTGTTTTTT. Full variable domain (rest looked up from reference TRBV2 and TRBJ1-4): EPEVTQTPSHQVTQMGQEVILRCVPISNHLYFYWYRQILGQKVEFLVSFYNNEISEKSEIFDDQFSVERPDGSNFTLKIRSTKLEDSAMYFCASRQGWTNEKLFFGSGTQLSVL.

This chain links TRBV9 with TRBJ2-5; 9 bases agree with TRBD1. The junction had 6 bases not matched to a gene; V was cut back by 4 bases and J by 2 bases. Germline lookup yields CDR1 SGDLS and CDR2 YYNGEE. This CDR3 spans 15 amino acids. Written as DNA, the CDR3 is TGTGCCAGCAGCTCCCGGGGACAGGGACAAGAGACCCAGTACTTC. The encoded protein is CASSSRGQGQETQYF. Filled out from reference TRBV9 and TRBJ2-5, the complete variable domain reads DSGVTQTPKHLITATGQRVTLRCSPRSGDLSVYWYQQSLDQGLQFLIQYYNGEERAKGNILERFSAQQFPDLHSELNLSSLELGDSALYFCASSSRGQGQETQYFGPGTRLLVL.

The DNA of the CDR3 is TGTGCCAGCAGCAACAGGTCTCAAGAGACCCAGTACTTC. This sequence encodes CASSNRSQETQYF. V usage is TRBV5-4 and J usage is TRBJ2-5; maybe TRBD1 (5 bases). Trimming removed 4 bases from V and 2 bases from J, with 9 bases in between. Germline V gene sequence: CDR1 SGHNT, CDR2 YYREEE (reference sequence). The CDR3 is 13 residues long.

This chain connects TRBV30 to TRBJ2-7, with 11 positions matching TRBD2. This CDR3 contains 13 residues. The germline CDR1 and CDR2 sequences are GTSNPN and SVGIG (reference sequence). Unmatched junction bases numbered 3, after V lost 5 bases and J lost 3 bases. This CDR3 is CAWGTSGIYEQYF. CDR3 DNA: TGTGCCTGGGGGACTAGCGGAATCTACGAGCAGTACTTC.

This sequence joins TRBV7-9 and TRBJ1-4, with D unresolved. The CDR3 is 12 amino acids. V lost 1 base, J lost 8 bases, and 5 bases lay in between. The germline CDR1 and CDR2 sequences are SEHNR and FQNEAQ (reference sequence). The chain's CDR3 is CASSLDPEKLFF. The CDR3, as DNA: TGTGCCAGCAGCTTAGATCCGGAAAAACTGTTTTTT.

J is TRBJ2-7 and V is TRBV9, with a weak D call TRBD2 (7 bases). CDR3 length equals 15 residues. The ends were cut back, 2 bases at V and 2 bases at J, with 14 bases in the middle. The germline CDR1 and CDR2 sequences are SGDLS and YYNGEE. In DNA, the CDR3 is TGTGCCAGCAGCGTCCGAGGGGGGGCCCCCTACGAGCAGTACGTC. The encoded protein is CASSVRGGAPYEQYV.

In its sample, this clone was seen once. The chain links TRBV21-1 to TRBJ2-3; the tabulated D call, TRBD1, remains unverified against the DNA. TRBV21-1 is a known pseudogene. The CDR3 covers 21 residues. The CDR3 nucleotides read TGTGCCAGCAGCAAAGCATCGGGACAGAGGAACGCACAGCTTAGCACAGATACGCAGTATTTT. Amino acid sequence: CASSKASGQRNAQLSTDTQYF.

The V and J genes are TRBV6-4 and TRBJ2-5; maybe TRBD1 (7 bases). The CDR3 spans 15 residues. Germline V gene sequence: CDR1 MRHNA, CDR2 SNTAGT. V was shortened by 4 bases and J by 5 bases, with 17 bases between the two germline ends. CDR3 loop: CASSVNGGGSETQYF. CDR3 bases: TGTGCCAGCAGTGTTAACGGAGGGGGCTCGGAGACCCAGTACTTC.

The V gene is TRBV11-3, the J gene TRBJ2-1; tentative D call: TRBD2 (5 bases). The CDR3 loop spans 15 amino acids. Trimming removed 1 base at V and 7 bases at J, with 14 bases between. Germline lookup yields CDR1 SGHNT and CDR2 YENEEA. CDR3 bases: TGTGCCAGCAGCTTAGGGACTGTCCTTTGGAATGAGCAGTTCTTC. Its protein product is CASSLGTVLWNEQFF. The full variable domain, in which reference TRBV11-3 and TRBJ2-1 provide the parts outside the CDR3, is EAGVVQSPRYKIIEKKQPVAFWCNPISGHNTLYWYLQNLGQGPELLIRYENEEAVDDSQLPKDRFSAERLKGVDSTLKIQPAELGDSAVYLCASSLGTVLWNEQFFGPGTRLTVL.

The chain links TRBV3-1 (or the pseudogene TRBV3-2) to TRBJ1-2, with D unclear. This CDR3 comprises 15 residues. Germline V CDR1 and CDR2: LGHDT, YNNKEL (reference sequence). The germline V and J ends were trimmed by 1 base and 2 bases, with 11 bases remaining between them. The CDR3 DNA is TGTGCCAGCAGCCAAGGACCAGGAGGCAACTATGGCTACACCTTC. Amino acid sequence: CASSQGPGGNYGYTF.

V is TRBV28 and J is TRBJ1-5, with 7 bases aligning to TRBD1. The CDR3 runs 12 residues. In germline, CDR1 is MDHEN, CDR2 SYDVKM. The CDR3: CAARQGGQPQHF. In DNA form, the CDR3 reads TGTGCGGCGAGGCAGGGGGGTCAGCCCCAGCATTTT.

The chain combines TRBV7-9 with TRBJ2-1, with 12 bases fitting TRBD1. The CDR3 consists of 16 residues. Looked up from germline, CDR1 is SEHNR and CDR2 is FQNEAQ (reference sequence). V lost 5 bases and J lost 5; bases outside the gene matches: 7. In DNA, the CDR3 is TGTGCCAGCAGCGTGGGACAGGGGGCGCTGGACAATGAGCAGTTCTTC. It yields the protein CASSVGQGALDNEQFF.

The chain joins TRBV28 to TRBJ1-5; D not certain. Germline V lookup: CDR1 MDHEN, CDR2 SYDVKM. The length of the CDR3 is 15 residues. The V end lost 2 bases, the J end lost 0 bases, and 8 bases lay between the germline ends. The CDR3 is CASSLLTGSNQPQHF. CDR3 bases: TGTGCCAGCAGTTTACTGACGGGTAGCAATCAGCCCCAGCATTTT.

The chain employs TRBV7-9 and TRBJ2-2; the match to TRBD1 covers 8 bases. CDR3 length equals 15 residues. Trimming removed 5 bases from V and 5 bases from J; junction bases left unmatched: 7. In germline, CDR1 is SEHNR, CDR2 FQNEAQ (reference sequence). The CDR3 protein is CASSVGQGSTGELFF. The CDR3 nucleotides are TGTGCCAGCAGCGTAGGACAGGGATCTACCGGGGAGCTGTTTTTT.